The 23 T cell receptor beta chains reported below all come from one sample, sequenced in a study of cytomegalovirus exposure and HLA in healthy donors. TCRdb's copy holds only in-frame clones and misses some; the assay was immunoSEQ multiplex PCR. This table holds under 50,000 clones, 94% found once. Material for sequencing was PBMCs. These receptors came from a woman in her late teens or twenties in good health and CMV-seropositive.

V usage is TRBV6-4 and J usage is TRBJ2-7, with 8 bases aligning to TRBD1. Germline CDR1 and CDR2: MRHNA and SNTAGT. V trimming: 6 bases; J trimming: 5 bases; junction bases outside the gene matches: 12. CDR3 size: 15 residues. The CDR3 DNA reads as TGTGCCAGCAGCGCCGGGACAGGTGTCGCGGACGAGCAGTACTTC. Its protein product is CASSAGTGVADEQYF.

The chain combines TRBV28 with TRBJ2-1; 8 bases are a match to TRBD2. The germline V gene has CDR1 MDHEN and CDR2 SYDVKM. Trimming at V came to 2 bases and at J to 11 bases, leaving 14 bases not matched to a gene. The CDR3 runs 16 residues. The CDR3 sequence is CASSLGAGTRSTKQFF. The CDR3 DNA reads as TGTGCCAGCAGTTTAGGGGCCGGGACTAGATCCACTAAGCAGTTCTTC.

The chain carries TRBV9 and TRBJ1-1; D not resolved. The CDR3 length is 13 residues. Looked up from germline, CDR1 is SGDLS and CDR2 is YYNGEE. V gave up 4 bases and J gave up 1 base, with 8 bases separating them. Here the CDR3 reads CASSPEGNTEAFF. CDR3 nucleotide sequence: TGTGCCAGCAGCCCGGAGGGGAACACTGAAGCTTTCTTT.

The chain joins TRBV7-2 to TRBJ1-2, with 9 bases fitting TRBD1. The trim removed 5 bases at V and 8 bases at J, leaving 6 bases unmatched. Germline CDR1 SGHTA, CDR2 FQGNSA. The CDR3 sequence is 13 residues long. CDR3 sequence (DNA): TGTGCCAGCAGCCCCGGACAGGGGAGAGGCTACACCTTC. This translates into CASSPGQGRGYTF.

The CDR3 here is CASSIPLGTGLYEQYF. CDR3 nucleotides: TGTGCCAGCAGCATCCCGCTAGGAACGGGACTTTACGAGCAGTACTTC. The chain is built from TRBV5-5 and TRBJ2-7, with D possibly matching TRBD2 (6 bases). CDR1 SGHKS and CDR2 YYEKEE come from the germline V gene (reference sequence). V was pared by 4 bases and J by 4 bases, with 21 bases between. The CDR3 loop spans 16 amino acids.

The rearrangement uses TRBV11-2 and TRBJ2-3; D may be TRBD1 (6 bases). This CDR3 is built from 13 residues. Germline V gene sequence: CDR1 SGHAT, CDR2 FQNNGV. Trimming left V 3 bases short and J 7 bases short, with 11 bases between. The DNA of the CDR3 is TGTGCCAGCAGCTTCCCTAGGGGGTATACGCAGTATTTT. This sequence encodes CASSFPRGYTQYF.

The rearrangement joins TRBV2 to TRBJ2-5; D remains ambiguous. There are 13 residues in the CDR3. The V gene's germline CDR1 is SNHLY and CDR2 FYNNEI. The V and J ends lost 7 bases and 7 bases respectively, with 16 bases between them. CDR3 bases: TGTGCCAGCAAGCCCCATCAAGAGTCGACCCAGTACTTC. This sequence encodes CASKPHQESTQYF.

The chain has TRBV11-2 and TRBJ2-7; tentative D call: TRBD2 (6 bases). CDR1 SGHAT and CDR2 FQNNGV come from the germline V gene. V gave up 5 bases and J gave up 1 base, with 21 bases separating them. The CDR3 runs 17 residues. The DNA of the CDR3 is TGTGCCAGCAGCCCAAACCCTGAGGGAGGAGGGTCCTACGAGCAGTACTTC. Translating it yields CASSPNPEGGGSYEQYF.

The rearrangement uses TRBV2 and TRBJ2-5; a possible D gene is TRBD2 (5 bases). The germline V gene has CDR1 SNHLY and CDR2 FYNNEI. With 8 bases removed from V and 5 bases from J, the gap between germline ends came to 24 bases. The CDR3 length is 16 residues. CDR3: CASERHLLRDRETQYF. Written as DNA, the CDR3 is TGTGCCAGCGAGAGGCACCTTCTGAGGGATAGGGAGACCCAGTACTTC.

In its sample, this clone was seen once. This chain uses TRBV6-5 with TRBJ1-4, with TRBD1 identical over 9 bases. CDR1 MNHEY and CDR2 SVGAGI come from the germline V gene. This CDR3 is built from 15 residues. The trim removed 5 bases at V and 4 bases at J, leaving 5 bases unmatched. The CDR3 is CASSSPDRGNEKLFF. Here the CDR3 DNA reads TGTGCCAGCAGTAGCCCGGACAGGGGTAATGAAAAACTGTTTTTT.

This chain links TRBV27 with TRBJ2-1, with 11 bases aligning to TRBD2. V shed 5 bases, J shed 5 bases, and the junction held 11 bases outside the gene matches. This CDR3 has 17 residues. CDR1 MNHEY and CDR2 SMNVEV come from the germline V gene (reference sequence). Here the CDR3 reads CASSIFPGLADNNEQFF. DNA for the CDR3: TGTGCCAGCAGTATCTTTCCGGGACTAGCGGACAACAATGAGCAGTTCTTC.

This chain links TRBV5-4 with TRBJ2-3; D is unclear. The CDR3 contains 14 residues. Trimming took 3 bases from V and 9 from J, leaving 17 bases between them. The germline gives CDR1 SGHNT, CDR2 YYREEE (reference sequence). CDR3: CASSSLDFLGTQYF. DNA for the CDR3: TGTGCCAGCAGCTCCCTCGACTTTTTAGGAACGCAGTATTTT.

The V call is TRBV19, the J call TRBJ2-7, with 8 bases lining up with TRBD2. CDR1 is LNHDA and CDR2 is SQIVND in the germline V gene (reference sequence). The CDR3 is made up of 15 amino acids. The V gene end was trimmed by 2 bases and the J gene end by 3 bases; junction bases not matched to a gene: 6. The CDR3 loop reads CASSISREVVYEQYF. In DNA form, the CDR3 reads TGTGCCAGTAGTATATCGCGGGAGGTGGTCTACGAGCAGTACTTC.

This chain joins TRBV15 and TRBJ2-7; 12 bases match TRBD2. This CDR3 has 15 residues. J was trimmed by 4 bases and V by 0 bases; bases with no gene match: 1. Germline V CDR1 and CDR2: LNHNV, YYDKDF (reference sequence). The CDR3 spells CATSRETSGSYEQYF. The CDR3 nucleotides read TGTGCCACCAGCAGAGAGACTAGCGGGAGTTACGAGCAGTACTTC.

This chain connects TRBV2 to TRBJ2-5; D unresolved. The CDR3 length is 13 residues. V lost 7 bases and J lost 2, with 11 bases in between. Germline V gives CDR1 SNHLY, CDR2 FYNNEI. CDR3 bases: TGTGCCAGCACCCAGACTGTTCAAGAGACCCAGTACTTC. Its translation is CASTQTVQETQYF.

In nucleotides, the CDR3 is TGTGCCAGCAGCTCTCAGGGCTATGGCTACACCTTC. Amino acids: CASSSQGYGYTF. This chain links TRBV5-6 with TRBJ1-2; D possibly corresponds to TRBD1 (5 bases). Germline V CDR1 and CDR2: SGHDT, YYEEEE. This CDR3 region has 12 residues. Deletions cut 3 bases from V and 4 bases from J, with 7 bases between.

V is TRBV27 and J is TRBJ1-2, with D possibly being TRBD1 (5 bases). The CDR3 sequence is 15 residues long. Per germline, CDR1 MNHEY and CDR2 SMNVEV (reference sequence). Trimming pared 5 bases from V and 0 bases from J, leaving 13 bases between. In nucleotides, the CDR3 is TGTGCCAGCAGTATCCAGGGAAGTTCTAACTATGGCTACACCTTC. Protein: CASSIQGSSNYGYTF.

This chain links TRBV27 with TRBJ2-7; 10 nucleotides match TRBD1. The CDR3 contains 18 residues. V was clipped by 3 bases and J by 1 base; unmatched bases: 12. Germline lookup yields CDR1 MNHEY and CDR2 SMNVEV (reference sequence). CDR3 sequence: CASSFRGQGSLVSYEQYF. As DNA, the CDR3 is TGTGCCAGCAGTTTTAGGGGACAGGGGTCTCTTGTATCCTACGAGCAGTACTTC.

The chain is built from TRBV30 and TRBJ1-5, with D uncertain. Germline loops: CDR1 GTSNPN, CDR2 SVGIG (reference sequence). Trimming removed 2 bases from V and 1 base from J, with 15 bases in between. CDR3 length: 16 residues. The CDR3 bases are TGTGCCTGGAGTCATTTTGGAACAGTAAGCAATCAGCCCCAGCATTTT. This gives the protein CAWSHFGTVSNQPQHF.

The rearrangement joins TRBV7-3 to TRBJ2-2; D remains ambiguous. Germline CDR1 SGHTA, CDR2 FQGTGA. V was shortened by 2 bases and J by 1 base, with 8 bases between the two germline ends. This CDR3 is 15 amino acids long. The CDR3 loop reads CASSLVVGNTGELFF. In DNA, the CDR3 is TGTGCCAGCAGCTTAGTTGTCGGGAACACCGGGGAGCTGTTTTTT.

The CDR3 protein is CASSQVPLLRDRGFYEQYF. The DNA of the CDR3 is TGCGCCAGCAGCCAAGTTCCACTTCTCCGGGACAGGGGATTCTACGAGCAGTACTTC. The genes are TRBV4-1 and TRBJ2-7, with TRBD1 identical over 10 bases. This CDR3 is built from 19 residues. Germline loops: CDR1 MGHRA, CDR2 YSYEKL. The trim removed 1 base at V and 3 bases at J, leaving 15 bases unmatched.

V gene TRBV19 combines with J gene TRBJ2-7, with D perhaps TRBD2 (6 bases). CDR3 size: 15 residues. The ends were cut back, 3 bases at V and 1 base at J, with 13 bases in the middle. Germline assignment: CDR1 LNHDA and CDR2 SQIVND (reference sequence). The CDR3 reads CASSIGGGASYEQYF. CDR3 sequence (DNA): TGTGCCAGTAGTATTGGTGGAGGGGCATCCTACGAGCAGTACTTC.

CDR3 sequence reads: CASSRSGSTDTQYF. CDR3 DNA sequence: TGTGCCAGTAGTAGGTCGGGAAGCACAGATACGCAGTATTTT. J is TRBJ2-3 and V is TRBV19; a possible D gene is TRBD2 (5 bases). CDR3 length: 14 amino acids. V lost 4 bases, J lost 0 bases, and 8 bases lay in between. Germline V gives CDR1 LNHDA, CDR2 SQIVND (reference sequence).